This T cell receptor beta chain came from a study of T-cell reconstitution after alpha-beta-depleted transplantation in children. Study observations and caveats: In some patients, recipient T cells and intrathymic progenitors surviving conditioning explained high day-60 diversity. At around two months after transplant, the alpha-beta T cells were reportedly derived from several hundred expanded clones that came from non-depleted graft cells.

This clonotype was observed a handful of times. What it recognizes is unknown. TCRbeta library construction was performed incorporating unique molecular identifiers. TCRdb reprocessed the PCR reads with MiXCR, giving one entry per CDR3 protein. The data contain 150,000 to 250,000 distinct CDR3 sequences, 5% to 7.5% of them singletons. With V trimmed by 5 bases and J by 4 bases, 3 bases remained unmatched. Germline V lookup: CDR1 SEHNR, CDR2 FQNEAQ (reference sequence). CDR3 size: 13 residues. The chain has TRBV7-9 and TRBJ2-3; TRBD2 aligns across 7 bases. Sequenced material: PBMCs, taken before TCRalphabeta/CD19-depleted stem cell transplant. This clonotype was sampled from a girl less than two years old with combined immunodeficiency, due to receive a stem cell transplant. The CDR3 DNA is TGTGCCAGCAGCGGGAGGGTCGCAGATACGCAGTATTTT. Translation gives CASSGRVADTQYF. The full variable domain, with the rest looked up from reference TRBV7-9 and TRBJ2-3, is DTGVSQNPRHKITKRGQNVTFRCDPISEHNRLYWYRQTLGQGPEFLTYFQNEAQLEKSRLLSDRFSAERPKGSFSTLEIQRTEQGDSAMYLCASSGRVADTQYFGPGTRLTVL.